The rows below give T cell receptor beta chains drawn from one sample of a study of breast tumors, draining lymph nodes, adjacent tissues. TCRdb passed the multiplex PCR reads through MiXCR, listing each CDR3 protein once. The sample has more than 85,000 distinct CDR3 sequences, approximately 22% seen once. The sample taken for sequencing was axillary lymph node tissue. The receptors were gathered from a female donor with breast cancer. Some clones in this sample may be carry-over from other donors' samples. The CDR3 runs from the conserved cysteine through the conserved F or W. The order of the fields is D gene, clone size, V gene, J gene, CDR3 protein. A D gene is named only where the DNA matches it firmly. Rows may omit the clone size; those that give it use once, few, many or a size class.

>.|.|TRBV5-4|TRBJ1-1
CASSLAGAATEAFF
>.|few|TRBV19|TRBJ2-6
CASSWGLRSGANVLTF
>TRBD2|many|TRBV20-1|TRBJ2-7
CSASSGSFSYEQYF
>TRBD1|many|TRBV20-1|TRBJ2-1
CSARDQGTGGGEQFF
>TRBD2|.|TRBV5-6|TRBJ2-2
CASRRTSGSIFAGELFF
>.|.|TRBV19|TRBJ1-5
CASSIVYGRSNQPQHF
>.|few|TRBV10-3|TRBJ2-1
CAIGGGNEQFF
>.|few|TRBV10-2|TRBJ2-7
CASGQGPDYEQYF
>.|many|TRBV12-3/TRBV12-4|TRBJ1-3
CASSVQGGNTIYF
>TRBD1|many|TRBV7-9|TRBJ1-2
CASSSTMTGNYGYTF
>.|.|TRBV2|TRBJ2-1
CASSEAEGSYNEQFF
>TRBD2|many|TRBV6-5|TRBJ2-7
CASSFPIAGGSYEQYF
>.|many|TRBV10-2|TRBJ2-1
CASRDWVGEQFF
>.|many|TRBV5-1|TRBJ1-2
CASSTPEGIVGYTF
>.|many|TRBV9|TRBJ2-1
CASSVVVSGPYNEQFF
>.|few|TRBV28|TRBJ2-5
CASSLSWGQETQYF
>TRBD1|few|TRBV28|TRBJ1-4
CASSSPGTGSGVKLFF
>.|many|TRBV15|TRBJ2-7
CATSPRFVGPGAFQYF
>.|.|TRBV27|TRBJ1-5
CASRGPVGQPQHF
>.|many|TRBV19|TRBJ1-5
CASSIMFGRPQHF
>.|many|TRBV5-1|TRBJ1-3
CASSLGGGSGNTIYF
>TRBD2|many|TRBV3-1|TRBJ2-5
CATSLAGGETQYF